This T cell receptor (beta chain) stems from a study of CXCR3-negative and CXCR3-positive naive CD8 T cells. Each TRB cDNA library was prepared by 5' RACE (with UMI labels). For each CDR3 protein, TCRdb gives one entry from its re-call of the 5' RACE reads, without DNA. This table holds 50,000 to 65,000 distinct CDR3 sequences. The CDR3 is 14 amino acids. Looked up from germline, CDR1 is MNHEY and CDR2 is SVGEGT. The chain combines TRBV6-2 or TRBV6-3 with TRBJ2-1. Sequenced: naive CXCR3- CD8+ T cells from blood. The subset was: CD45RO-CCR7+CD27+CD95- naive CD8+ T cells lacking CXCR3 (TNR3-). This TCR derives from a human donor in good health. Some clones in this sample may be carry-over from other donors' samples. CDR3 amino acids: CASSYGSSYNEQFF.